What follows are 20 T cell receptor beta chains derived from one specimen sequenced in a study of graft-versus-host responses after intestinal transplantation. The graft tissue was processed, and this released both intraepithelial and lamina propria lymphocytes. Here immunoSEQ multiplex PCR was the method, and the copy in TCRdb shows in-frame clones only, minus some. In the table there are thousands of clones, less than 85% of which are singletons. This specimen was ileum tissue, taken nearly 500 days after intestinal transplant. All receptors come from a human patient who received an intestinal transplant, so some T cells may come from the graft donor.

By frequency in the sample, this clone is medium-sized. The V and J genes are TRBV6-6 and TRBJ1-2; 7 bases fit TRBD1. In germline, CDR1 is MNHNY, CDR2 SVGAGI (reference sequence). The CDR3 length is 11 residues. The J segment lost 8 bases and the V segment lost 8 bases, leaving 5 bases of the junction unmatched. The DNA for the CDR3 is TGTGCCAGCGGTACAGGGGACGGCTACACCTTC. It is translated as CASGTGDGYTF.

The rearrangement joins TRBV5-4 to TRBJ1-6, with no clear D. Germline V CDR1 and CDR2: SGHNT, YYREEE (reference sequence). The CDR3 loop spans 15 amino acids. V was cut by 0 bases and J by 4 bases, with 8 bases left in between. DNA of the CDR3: TGTGCCAGCAGCTTGGAAGGGCTATATAATTCACCCCTCCACTTT. Translating it yields CASSLEGLYNSPLHF.

The table lists this clone with a few counts. V gene TRBV5-1 combines with J gene TRBJ2-1; the D gene is possibly TRBD2 (6 bases). Germline V CDR1 and CDR2: SGHRS, YFSETQ. Trimming stripped 0 bases from V and 4 bases from J, with 14 bases between. The CDR3 sequence is 16 residues long. CDR3 protein: CASSLAAAGRYNEQFF. The CDR3 bases are TGCGCCAGCAGCTTGGCGGCGGCGGGACGGTACAATGAGCAGTTCTTC.

The chain couples TRBV6-6 to TRBJ1-4; D ambiguous. Germline-derived CDR1 and CDR2 are MNHNY and SVGAGI (reference sequence). V was trimmed by 2 bases and J by 2 bases, leaving 6 bases between them. This CDR3 comprises 14 residues. The CDR3 here is CASSYRVTNEKLFF. CDR3 nucleotides: TGTGCCAGCAGTTACAGGGTCACTAATGAAAAACTGTTTTTT.

CDR3 amino acids: CASSNRAARADTQYF. The CDR3 DNA reads TGTGCCAGCAGCAACCGGGCAGCCCGGGCAGATACGCAGTATTTT. The V gene is TRBV11-2, the J gene TRBJ2-3; D ambiguous. There are 15 residues in the CDR3. The V and J ends lost 5 bases and 4 bases respectively, with 16 bases between them. In germline, CDR1 is SGHAT, CDR2 FQNNGV.

The V gene is TRBV5-5, the J gene TRBJ2-7; D gene unclear. CDR1 and CDR2 (germline): SGHKS, YYEKEE (reference sequence). Trimming shortened V by 1 base and J by 0 bases, and 8 bases separated the two germline ends. The CDR3 loop spans 14 amino acids. The chain's CDR3 is CASSLYSRSYEQYF. CDR3 DNA sequence: TGTGCCAGCAGCTTGTATAGCCGCTCCTACGAGCAGTACTTC.

This chain joins TRBV4-1 and TRBJ2-3, with 9 bases aligning to TRBD2. The CDR3 consists of 21 residues. Unmatched junction bases numbered 16, after V lost 0 bases and J lost 0 bases. Germline assignment: CDR1 MGHRA and CDR2 YSYEKL. The CDR3 is CASSQDGPGTGLAGSTDTQYF. The CDR3 nucleotides are TGCGCCAGCAGCCAAGACGGCCCTGGCACGGGGCTAGCGGGAAGCACAGATACGCAGTATTTT.

The chain uses TRBV7-8 and TRBJ2-3; D uncertain. Trimming removed 0 bases from V and 1 base from J, with 2 bases in between. This CDR3 has 13 residues. The germline gives CDR1 SGHVS, CDR2 FQNEAQ. CDR3 in amino acids: CASSLARTDTQYF. As DNA, the CDR3 is TGTGCCAGCAGCTTAGCGCGCACAGATACGCAGTATTTT.

The chain recombines TRBV6-1 with TRBJ2-3; 9 bases match TRBD2. CDR1 MNHNS and CDR2 SASEGT come from the germline V gene. J gave up 5 bases and V 5 bases, and 8 bases lay outside the gene matches. CDR3 length: 15 residues. The CDR3 DNA reads as TGTGCCAGCAGTCGTATAGCGGGAGAGGGAGATACGCAGTATTTT. Its translation: CASSRIAGEGDTQYF.

This clone showed up just once. This chain links TRBV19 with TRBJ2-5; 10 nucleotides align to TRBD1. The V gene's germline CDR1 is LNHDA and CDR2 SQIVND (reference sequence). The CDR3 is made up of 15 amino acids. The J segment lost 5 bases and the V segment lost 5 bases, leaving 8 bases of the junction unmatched. The CDR3 loop reads CASSPRQGAVETQYF. The CDR3 DNA follows: TGTGCCAGTAGTCCGCGACAGGGGGCAGTGGAGACCCAGTACTTC.

The CDR3 nucleotides are TGTGCCAGTAGTATTCTTACTCTGGAGTCACCCCTCCACTTT. It is translated as CASSILTLESPLHF. This sequence joins TRBV19 and TRBJ1-6; D remains ambiguous. Trimming left V 3 bases short and J 10 bases short, with 13 bases between. Per the germline V gene, CDR1 is LNHDA and CDR2 is SQIVND (reference sequence). The CDR3 runs to 14 residues. Together with reference TRBV19 and TRBJ1-6, the CDR3 gives the full variable domain: DGGITQSPKYLFRKEGQNVTLSCEQNLNHDAMYWYRQDPGQGLRLIYYSQIVNDFQKGDIAEGYSVSREKKESFPLTVTSAQKNPTAFYLCASSILTLESPLHFGNGTRLTVT.

The CDR3, as DNA: TGTGCCATCAGAGGAGGGACAGAAAAAGAGACCCAGTACTTC. Translating gives CAIRGGTEKETQYF. This chain links TRBV10-3 with TRBJ2-5; maybe TRBD1 (7 bases). Trimming removed 6 bases at V and 3 bases at J, with 14 bases between. The CDR3 spans 14 residues. Looked up from germline, CDR1 is ENHRY and CDR2 is SYGVKD.

This chain links TRBV5-1 with TRBJ2-3, with 7 bases identical to TRBD2. Germline V lookup: CDR1 SGHRS, CDR2 YFSETQ. This CDR3 has 16 amino acids. J was trimmed by 5 bases and V by 0 bases; bases with no gene match: 9. CDR3: CASSLGLAEVGDTQYF. Written as DNA, the CDR3 is TGCGCCAGCAGCTTGGGGCTAGCGGAGGTCGGAGATACGCAGTATTTT. The full variable domain, with the rest looked up from reference TRBV5-1 and TRBJ2-3, is KAGVTQTPRYLIKTRGQQVTLSCSPISGHRSVSWYQQTPGQGLQFLFEYFSETQRNKGNFPGRFSGRQFSNSRSEMNVSTLELGDSALYLCASSLGLAEVGDTQYFGPGTRLTVL.

The chain uses TRBV6-5 and TRBJ1-2; 10 bases are a match to TRBD1. The CDR3 is 14 amino acids. In germline, CDR1 is MNHEY, CDR2 SVGAGI. After removal of 6 bases from V and 5 bases from J, the junction contained 6 bases not matched to a gene. The CDR3 sequence is CASRRQGARYGYTF. In DNA form, the CDR3 reads TGTGCCAGCAGACGACAGGGGGCTCGGTATGGCTACACCTTC.

This clone was seen more than once but under ten times. CDR3 region: CASRVWGNSGNTIYF. CDR3 sequence (DNA): TGTGCCAGCAGAGTTTGGGGGAACTCTGGAAACACCATATATTTT. This rearrangement joins TRBV5-6 to TRBJ1-3; TRBD1 might be the D (5 bases). The CDR3 contains 15 residues. Looked up from germline, CDR1 is SGHDT and CDR2 is YYEEEE. V dropped 5 bases and J dropped 0 bases, with 12 bases sitting between them.

The chain has TRBV29-1 and TRBJ2-1; 8 positions match TRBD2. J was trimmed by 0 bases and V by 4 bases; bases with no gene match: 20. The CDR3 consists of 20 residues. The germline CDR1 and CDR2 sequences are SQVTM and ANQGSEA. CDR3 nucleotide sequence: TGCAGCGTTGTTGAGTGGCGCGGGAGGAATGAAGAGGGCTCCTACAATGAGCAGTTCTTC. Its protein is CSVVEWRGRNEEGSYNEQFF.

This sequence joins TRBV7-9 and TRBJ2-4; 7 bases match TRBD2. The J segment lost 15 bases and the V segment lost 1 base, leaving 6 bases of the junction unmatched. The length of the CDR3 is 12 residues. Germline assignment: CDR1 SEHNR and CDR2 FQNEAQ (reference sequence). DNA of the CDR3: TGTGCCAGCAGCTTAGGGGCGGGAGTAGGGTACTTC. Encoded protein: CASSLGAGVGYF.

The CDR3 DNA is TGTGCCAGCAGCCGAATTGACAGGTTCTCCTACGAGCAGTACTTC. It codes for CASSRIDRFSYEQYF. The chain is built from TRBV5-6 and TRBJ2-7; maybe TRBD1 (6 bases). Germline loops: CDR1 SGHDT, CDR2 YYEEEE. V was shortened by 4 bases and J by 0 bases, with 14 bases between the two germline ends. The CDR3 is 15 residues long.

The V gene is TRBV19, the J gene TRBJ2-7; weak D call: TRBD1 (5 bases). CDR3 length equals 16 residues. Deletions cut 1 base from V and 2 bases from J, with 15 bases between. Germline V lookup: CDR1 LNHDA, CDR2 SQIVND (reference sequence). Here the CDR3 DNA reads TGTGCCAGTAGTATAGGATGGCAGGGTTGGACCTACGAGCAGTACTTC. This sequence encodes CASSIGWQGWTYEQYF.

This clone showed up just a few times. The chain is built from TRBV7-8 and TRBJ1-5; the D gene is possibly TRBD1 (5 bases). The V gene's germline CDR1 is SGHVS and CDR2 FQNEAQ. Trimming took off 5 bases at V and 0 bases at J, with 8 bases between the two ends. The CDR3 is 14 amino acids. This chain's CDR3 is CASSPGGSNQPQHF. DNA for the CDR3: TGTGCCAGCAGCCCGGGGGGTAGCAATCAGCCCCAGCATTTT.